This TCR beta chain emerged from a study of T cell responses to AZD1222 COVID-19 vaccine. The germline V gene has CDR1 SGHNT and CDR2 YENEEA. The CDR3 loop spans 16 amino acids. Unmatched junction bases numbered 6, after V lost 1 base and J lost 6 bases. Measured with immunoSEQ multiplex PCR; TCRdb has only the in-frame clones, and not every one. The sample shows tens of thousands of clones, approximately 85% of them seen only once. This clone came up a few times. As yet, its antigen is unknown. Study outcomes and limitations: Spike-specific TCR breadth and depth rose after two AZD1222 doses. In a largely white British group with more females than males, clonal diversity was possibly underestimated.

The source of this sequence is an adult who received the AZD1222 COVID-19 vaccine. The chain recombines TRBV11-3 with TRBJ2-2; TRBD1 agrees at 9 bases. The sequencing used peripheral blood, collected 28 days after the second AZD1222 dose. The CDR3 is CASSLATGTGSGELFF. The CDR3 coding sequence is TGTGCCAGCAGCTTAGCCACCGGGACAGGGTCCGGGGAGCTGTTTTTT.